This T cell receptor (beta chain) emerged from a study of T cell responses to AZD1222 COVID-19 vaccine. Study findings and constraints: Distributed over spike, vaccine-associated CD4 TCRs predominated at 160-218 and 743-854. Baseline testing showed seropositivity in only six or seven AZD1222 recipients.

The study pooled second doses at about 4 or about 12 weeks. The assay was immunoSEQ multiplex PCR, and TCRdb's table has in-frame clones only and misses some. The data show about 150,000 clones, around 90% seen once. The CDR3 contains 19 residues. To note about this clone: As yet, its antigen is unknown.

The chain is built from TRBV22-1 and TRBJ2-5; TRBD1 is the table's D call, not checked against the DNA. TRBV22-1 is given as a pseudogene. This clonotype was obtained from an adult who received the AZD1222 COVID-19 vaccine. The sample in question was peripheral blood, obtained 28 days after the second AZD1222 dose. The CDR3 spells CPGSATSTGTALFPGTQYF. For the CDR3, the DNA is TGTCCTGGGAGCGCCACCTCGACAGGTACTGCCCTTTTCCCGGGGACCCAGTACTTC.